These T cell receptor beta chains were read from a single sample in a study of T cell changes during pregnancy in multiple sclerosis. Repertoires were generated with immunoSEQ multiplex PCR, while TCRdb's copy carries only in-frame clones and drops some. Of tens of thousands of clones in the sample, just under 90% were seen once. Sequencing was performed on CD4+ T cells from peripheral blood mononuclear cells, taken in the first trimester of pregnancy. The receptor set was obtained from a female donor with multiple sclerosis, enrolled in a pregnancy study. Both conserved end residues are trimmed from each CDR3.

J gene,V gene,CDR3 protein
TRBJ2-1,TRBV29-1,SVVNRLAGDEQF
TRBJ1-1,TRBV7-2,ASTLGSYTEAF
TRBJ2-7,TRBV19,ASRRLAGEYEQY
TRBJ1-1,TRBV30,AWSLPQGVNTEAF
TRBJ2-5,TRBV18,ASSPRILAGGQETQY
TRBJ2-3,TRBV9,ASSVLAGLTDTQY
TRBJ2-5,TRBV5-4,ASSLYASGQETQY
TRBJ1-6,TRBV10-3,ATLSGQGSPLH
TRBJ2-2,TRBV5-1,ASSRTSVGELF
TRBJ1-5,TRBV6-5,ASSYGGAGNQPQH
TRBJ2-7,TRBV21-1,ASSKDSGHPSYEQY
TRBJ2-2,TRBV29-1,SVEGLRGPTNTGELF
TRBJ2-3,TRBV14,ASSQDLPGSTDTQY
TRBJ1-1,TRBV28,ASSLPDRAKAF
TRBJ2-3,TRBV19,ASSIGRGGRDTQY
TRBJ2-7,TRBV5-4,ASSLGGGRGIYEQY
TRBJ2-7,TRBV28,ASSFRRQGYEQY
TRBJ1-1,TRBV7-2,ASSLGWGGNTEAF
TRBJ1-4,TRBV11-2,ASSPRDTIH
TRBJ2-5,TRBV7-9,ASSFLRRTSGRGETQY
TRBJ2-1,TRBV12-2,ASRYRVAGNGQF
TRBJ2-2,TRBV11-1,ASSAPGQGAWTGELF
TRBJ2-7,TRBV5-1,ASSLLTGVEQY
TRBJ1-3,TRBV5-5,ASSPGDRQHTIY
TRBJ2-3,TRBV19,ASSKRQSTDTQY
TRBJ2-2,TRBV29-1,SVTGGDTGELF
TRBJ2-3,TRBV13,ASSSLSSGSTDTQY
TRBJ1-1,TRBV10-3,AISDRNTEAF